This is a list of T cell receptor beta chains from one sample in a study of spatial heterogeneity in lung cancer. TCRdb passed the 5' RACE reads through MiXCR, listing each CDR3 protein once. Among over 2,500 distinct CDR3 sequences listed, 7.5% to 10% were seen once. Sequenced here: normal lung tissue next to the tumor, sampled at surgery. The receptors shown here come from a male donor with early-stage non-small cell lung cancer. Both conserved end residues are part of each CDR3. D genes are given only for firm matches. Rows give clone size only sometimes, using once, few, many, or a class for an expanded clone.

D | J | size | V | CDR3 | DNA
TRBD1 | TRBJ2-7 | medium-sized | TRBV10-2 | CASSEWTGDSYEQYF | TGCGCCAGCAGTGAGTGGACAGGGGACTCCTACGAGCAGTACTTC
NA | TRBJ2-5 | many | TRBV19 | CASSGQDQETQYF | TGTGCCAGTAGTGGGCAGGACCAAGAGACCCAGTACTTC
TRBD2 | TRBJ2-2 | medium-sized | TRBV7-2 | CASSFWTSGVSGELFF | TGTGCCAGCAGCTTTTGGACTAGCGGGGTTTCCGGGGAGCTGTTTTTT
TRBD2 | TRBJ2-2 | medium-sized | TRBV10-1 | CASSEPGLDGTGELFF | TGCGCCAGCAGTGAACCGGGACTAGACGGCACCGGGGAGCTGTTTTTT
NA | TRBJ2-3 | medium-sized | TRBV9 | CASSVGPGDTDTQYF | TGTGCCAGCAGCGTAGGTCCAGGGGACACAGATACGCAGTATTTT
TRBD1 | TRBJ2-7 | NA | TRBV5-1 | CASRQGNEQYF | TGCGCCAGCAGACAGGGGAACGAGCAGTACTTC
TRBD1 | TRBJ1-2 | many | TRBV20-1 | CSASQIQGPYGYTF | TGCAGTGCTAGTCAGATACAGGGGCCCTATGGCTACACCTTC
NA | TRBJ1-5 | medium-sized | TRBV11-2 | CASSPGRGRQPQHF | TGTGCCAGCAGCCCCGGTCGGGGGAGGCAGCCCCAGCATTTT
NA | TRBJ2-3 | medium-sized | TRBV4-3 | CASSQVSGRGTDTQYF | TGCGCCAGCAGCCAGGTGTCGGGTCGAGGCACAGATACGCAGTATTTT
TRBD1 | TRBJ1-1 | medium-sized | TRBV29-1 | CSVHRGGTEAFF | TGCAGCGTGCACAGGGGAGGGACTGAAGCTTTCTTT
NA | TRBJ1-5 | medium-sized | TRBV6-2/TRBV6-3 | CASTTGNSNQPQHF | TGTGCCAGCACCACCGGTAACAGCAATCAGCCCCAGCATTTT
NA | TRBJ2-3 | medium-sized | TRBV7-2 | CASSWRGPSTDTQYF | TGTGCCAGCAGTTGGCGGGGCCCTAGCACAGATACGCAGTATTTT
NA | TRBJ1-1 | large | TRBV5-1 | CASSLEEFNTEAFF | TGCGCCAGCAGCTTGGAGGAGTTTAACACTGAAGCTTTCTTT
TRBD1 | TRBJ2-1 | NA | TRBV25-1 | CASSEWTGYNEQFF | TGTGCCAGCAGTGAATGGACAGGCTACAATGAGCAGTTCTTC
TRBD2 | TRBJ2-1 | medium-sized | TRBV4-3 | CASSQDRNGRAGYNEQFF | TGCGCCAGCAGCCAAGATCGAAACGGGAGGGCCGGGTACAATGAGCAGTTCTTC
TRBD2 | TRBJ2-3 | NA | TRBV6-4 | CASSERETDTQYF | TGTGCCAGCTCAGAGCGGGAGACAGATACGCAGTATTTT
NA | TRBJ1-5 | NA | TRBV9 | CASSGGFLDQPQHF | TGTGCCAGCAGCGGAGGGTTTTTGGATCAGCCCCAGCATTTT
TRBD1 | TRBJ2-6 | medium-sized | TRBV11-2 | CASSLPYPGQVTSGANVLTF | TGTGCCAGCAGCCTACCTTACCCGGGACAGGTGACCTCTGGGGCCAACGTCCTGACTTTC
NA | TRBJ2-6 | medium-sized | TRBV7-8 | CASSLKGRERSSGANVLTF | TGTGCCAGCAGCTTAAAGGGTCGGGAGCGGAGCTCTGGGGCCAACGTCCTGACTTTC
NA | TRBJ2-5 | medium-sized | TRBV29-1 | CSVRSAGRTETQYF | TGCAGCGTTAGGTCGGCGGGCCGGACGGAGACCCAGTACTTC
NA | TRBJ2-2 | few | TRBV12-3/TRBV12-4 | CAIQAGQKGSTGELFF | TGTGCCATCCAGGCAGGACAGAAAGGATCCACCGGGGAGCTGTTTTTT
TRBD1 | TRBJ2-2 | NA | TRBV7-6 | CASSFGQGDLAGELFF | TGTGCCAGCAGCTTCGGACAGGGTGATTTGGCCGGGGAGCTGTTTTTT
NA | TRBJ2-2 | medium-sized | TRBV5-1 | CASSLNLGTGELFF | TGCGCCAGCAGCTTAAATTTAGGCACCGGGGAGCTGTTTTTT
NA | TRBJ2-1 | NA | TRBV5-6 | CASSLVLRFYNEQFF | TGTGCCAGCAGCTTGGTCTTGAGATTCTACAATGAGCAGTTCTTC